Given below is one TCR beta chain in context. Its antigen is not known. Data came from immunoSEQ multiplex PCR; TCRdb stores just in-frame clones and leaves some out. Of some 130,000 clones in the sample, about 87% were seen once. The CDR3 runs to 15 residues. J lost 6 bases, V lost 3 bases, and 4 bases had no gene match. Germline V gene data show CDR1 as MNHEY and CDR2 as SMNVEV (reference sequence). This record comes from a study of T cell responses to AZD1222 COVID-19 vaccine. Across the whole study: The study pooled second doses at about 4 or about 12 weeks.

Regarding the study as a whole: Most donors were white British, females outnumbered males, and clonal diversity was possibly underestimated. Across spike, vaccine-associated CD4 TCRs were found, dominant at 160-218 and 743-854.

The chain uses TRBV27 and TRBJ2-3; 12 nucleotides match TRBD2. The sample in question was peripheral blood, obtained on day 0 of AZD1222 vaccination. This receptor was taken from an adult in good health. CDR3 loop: CASSLGLAGRDTQYF. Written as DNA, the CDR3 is TGTGCCAGCAGTTTGGGACTAGCGGGTAGGGATACGCAGTATTTT.